The count of the clone carrying this T cell receptor beta chain is one. Its antigen is still unknown. Using immunoSEQ multiplex PCR, the repertoire was profiled, and TCRdb retains in-frame clones only, with some absent. The sample shows 73,000 or so clones, around 68% of them seen only once. The trim removed 0 bases at V and 7 bases at J, leaving 6 bases unmatched. The V gene's germline CDR1 is SGHTA and CDR2 FQGTGA. The CDR3 sequence is 15 residues long. The sample belongs to a study of cytotoxic CD8 clonotypes in ibrutinib-treated CLL. Study outcomes and limitations: A difference in sampling times existed between sustained-remission and progressing patients.

The chain couples TRBV7-3 to TRBJ2-1, with 7 bases fitting TRBD2. This receptor was identified in a human donor with chronic lymphocytic leukemia. This material consisted of PBMCs, taken after 12 months of ibrutinib treatment. The CDR3 DNA reads TGTGCCAGCAGCTTAACCCGACTAGCTATGAATGAGCAGTTCTTC. It encodes CASSLTRLAMNEQFF.